This T cell receptor beta chain was sequenced in a study of cytomegalovirus exposure and HLA in healthy donors (dated by TCRdb to the late 2010s). Background on the whole study: In an earlier analysis of 587 of the donors, 250 to 300 Gb of sequence data and 95 million to 130 million unique TCR beta sequences from 180 million or so T cells were reported. An early release covering 550 to 700 HLA-typed donors comprised about 290 gigabases of sequencing data and roughly 86 million unique TCR sequences. Of the 398 genotyped donors, around 81% fell in the genetic ancestry cluster associated with self-reported Caucasian donors. The study aimed to test whether cataloging public T cell receptors could reveal signatures of past pathogen exposure. The study profiled the T cell repertoires of about 720 subjects by immunosequencing and related them to cytomegalovirus serostatus. Along with the approximately 650-subject first cohort, a separate validation cohort of about 110 different subjects was used. The study combined high-throughput TCR immunosequencing, statistical association of individual TCRs with disease status, and machine learning to predict cytomegalovirus infection status. To study patterns of TCR occurrence, a later analysis re-analyzed previously published TCR beta repertoires from 650 to 750 donors and added high-resolution HLA genotyping. In the later analysis, no new phenotypic data were used to find candidate immune exposures; instead, reliance was placed on TCR beta sequences and their occurrence across donors. To decide whether each TCR beta V gene segment behaved as functional or pseudogenic, an earlier analysis of some 600 of the donors relied on high-throughput TCR beta sequencing. Alongside the repertoire data, information on donor age, sex, ethnicity and CMV serostatus was compiled. A later genetic analysis used genome-wide SNP genotypes for about three fifths of the 666 donors, treating that subset as a discovery cohort. Every repertoire in the discovery cohort had been generated on one and the same sequencing platform. HLA typing included class I and class II loci at four-digit resolution. Typing coverage differed by locus: A, B, C, DRB1 and DQB1 were typed in roughly 620-630 donors, DQA1 in 500 to 550, DPA1 in around 600, and DPB1 in roughly 470. Five DR-DQ haplotypes were treated as single units for association and clustering because of strong linkage in the cohort. On average, 235,054 unique TCR beta nucleotide sequences were sequenced per donor among a few hundred genotyped donors of the cohort, with roughly 18% of those sequences being non-productive. General study outcomes and caveats: Over 15 rarely observed V segments, including chromosome 9 orphons, were excluded from the earlier analysis of several hundred of the donors because counts were too low. Sequencing depth was assumed to be roughly uniform across donors in the presence/absence analyses, though that assumption may not hold. Linkage disequilibrium might explain the correlated functional status among segregating V segments, but an unknown experimental factor could not be excluded. Cytomegalovirus status was reported to be diagnosed by the classifier with high specificity and sensitivity in both the original and validation cohorts. In a later analysis, the rate of TCR association differed among HLA loci, with DRB1 alleles having the most associated TCRs and HLA-C alleles having the fewest. A later genetic analysis reported fewer N-insertions in productive TCRs among donors in an Asian-associated ancestry cluster than the roughly 700-donor mean. A further reported finding was that TCR beta sequences accurately predicted the HLA-A and HLA-B alleles for most subjects in the first cohort. It was suggested by the authors that the approach could potentially be generalized to other disease states and immunological phenotypes. A cluster of highly shared sequence variants was judged likely to represent a technical artifact of the sequencing pipeline. A later analysis associated 17,000 or so TCR beta sequences with specific HLA alleles at a false discovery rate of 0.05. A few of the identified cytomegalovirus-associated TCR beta chains were confirmed in vitro to be specific for cytomegalovirus antigens. In a later analysis, HLA-associated TCR beta chains were found to be more clonally expanded and to have lower generation probabilities than equally common non-associated chains. In this cohort, only TCR beta chains were sequenced, and detectable features were limited by the absence of alpha or paired-chain data. HLA typing was unavailable for some donors at each locus, so association tests used only the typed subset. CMV serostatus was the only immune exposure information available for the cohort. Most TCR sequences were observed very rarely across donors, whereas some public TCRs were present in many individuals. An earlier analysis of 587 of the donors showed that most TCR beta V segments appeared in productive rearrangements either about 87% or about 30% of the time, which broadly matched IMGT annotations. Several of the top co-occurrence clusters appeared to be linked to parvovirus B19, influenza, CMV and Epstein-Barr virus, according to a later analysis. V-gene and J-gene trimming of TCR beta chains was associated with a missense DCLRE1C variant in a later genetic analysis, and the association was replicated in an independent cohort. Because the 87-base-pair reads could not distinguish some IMGT-functional V segments, including TRBV6-2 and TRBV6-3, those segments were excluded. In a later analysis, most CMV-associated TCR beta chains were found to appear HLA-restricted, with HLA associations seemingly driven largely by CMV exposure. Assigning TCR associations to individual alleles was difficult when HLA alleles, especially DR and DQ, strongly co-occurred. The study listed approximately 150 TCR beta chains as associated with cytomegalovirus.

As to this clone: Its specific antigen is unknown. No much larger clonotype is one base removed from it; base qualities were not supplied.

The library was obtained by the immunoSEQ multiplex PCR assay. The multiplex PCR relied on a mix of 60 forward primers for TCR Vbeta segments and 13 reverse primers for TCR Jbeta segments. Amplification of the CDR3 region of rearranged TCR beta genes was performed with a multiplex PCR assay on genomic DNA. On the Illumina HiSeq System, the amplified TCR beta libraries were sequenced as 87-base-pair reads. In the original analysis: A later analysis tallied 70 million to 100 million unique TCR beta chains across the 700 or so repertoires, and approximately 12 million of those chains were shared by two or more donors. Raw reads were error-corrected and collapsed into unique sequences by a nearest-neighbor algorithm in which closely related sequences were merged to remove PCR and sequencing errors. To assign V, D and J gene segments, CDR3 sequences were aligned to IMGT reference sequences. For a sequence to be retained, a match of at least six nucleotides to both a V gene segment and a J gene segment was required. A rearrangement counted as productive if the CDR3 had no stop codons and remained in frame with V and J, and every other rearrangement counted as non-productive. Following IMGT convention, CDR3 was defined as the stretch from the second conserved V-encoded cysteine up to the conserved J-encoded phenylalanine. The earlier analysis of 500 to 650 of the donors excluded any sequence lacking an unambiguous match to a single V gene segment. In an earlier analysis of a few hundred of the donors, V segments were called functional above 56.7% productive rearrangements and were called segregating when the between-donor standard deviation exceeded 5%. A statistical classification framework was built for diagnosing cytomegalovirus status from the catalog of TCR beta chain sequences. A later analysis assigned V and J genes by comparing TCR nucleotide sequences with IMGT/GENE-DB human TR gene sequences. A later analysis assigned CDR3 sequences and most-parsimonious VDJ recombination scenarios with the TCRdist pipeline. In a later analysis, each TCR beta chain was defined by its CDR3 amino acid sequence together with its V-gene family, and reads without a unique V-gene family were excluded. As a way to deal with suspected cross-contamination and a sequencing artifact, a later analysis dropped approximately 570 nucleotide sequences that were highly shared and had low generation probability. In a later analysis, a clonal expansion index was calculated for each public chain from normalized within-repertoire ranks of inferred template counts. In a later analysis, generation probabilities were computed using a VDJ recombination model fitted to out-of-frame rearrangements, and the results were checked against IGoR. Hypergeometric tests were used in a later analysis to score TCR-TCR, TCR-HLA and TCR-CMV co-occurrence, with a repertoire-size bias correction applied to the TCR pairs. To estimate false discovery rates, a later analysis permuted the HLA or CMV assignments 20 times. In a later analysis, co-occurring TCRs were grouped with DBSCAN, and TCRdist sequence similarity was added when clustering was performed within HLA-allele-positive subsets. Repertoires with fewer than 30,000 or more than 120,000 public chains were left out of co-occurrence clustering, as were four to six repertoires with anomalous nucleotide sharing. Held by TCRdb, this immuneACCESS table contains in-frame sequences only and omits some clones. Under half of the omission traces to an unresolved V gene where checked; the cause of the rest is unknown. V and J calls and clone size come straight from that table; D and trimming were deduced from the DNA. The sample table records 77,000 or so clones; over 70% of these occur just once. The ten largest clones add up to roughly 1.5% of the sample.

CDR1 and CDR2 are read off the germline V gene as SGHRS and YFSETQ. The CDR3, from cysteine to phenylalanine, totals 16 residues. Just CDR3 DNA is preserved here, 48 bases in frame from base 1. Here V drops 4 bases and J drops 6 bases, and the junction holds 9 bases not matched to any gene. In total, approximately 700 healthy bone marrow donors made up the cohort. At the time of sampling, all cohort members were nominally healthy, though unrecorded immune exposures were likely present. The donor was CMV seronegative and was included in the group of several hundred seronegative cohort members. Every donor gave a peripheral blood sample, and the peripheral blood mononuclear cells from that sample were used for TCR beta sequencing. The Qiagen DNeasy Blood Extraction Kit was used to extract genomic DNA from the blood cell samples.

The chain couples TRBV5-1 to TRBJ2-1; the junction holds 11 bases that match TRBD2. Source material: PBMCs. The TCR was taken from a man aged 35-49 years in good health and CMV-seronegative. The base sequence is TGCGCCAGCAGCGTCGAGTCCGGGACTAGCGGCAATGAGCAGTTCTTC. It encodes CASSVESGTSGNEQFF.